These 15 T cell receptor beta chains were sequenced from one sample in a study of monozygotic twins with cystic fibrosis. Produced via immunoSEQ multiplex PCR; TCRdb's table is partial and in-frame only. The top ten clones hold about 0.68% of a sample with about 17,000 clones, around 96% of them seen once. Sequences were obtained from blood. The receptors stem from a girl aged 2-9 years with cystic fibrosis.

CDR3 sequence reads: CASSLVGEQYF. The CDR3 DNA is TGCGCCAGCAGCTTGGTCGGCGAGCAGTACTTC. The chain joins TRBV5-1 to TRBJ2-7; no firm D call. Between the trimmed V and J ends, which lost 0 bases and 6 bases, there was a span of 4 bases. The CDR3 has 11 amino acids. Germline V gives CDR1 SGHRS, CDR2 YFSETQ. Together with reference TRBV5-1 and TRBJ2-7, the CDR3 gives the full variable domain: KAGVTQTPRYLIKTRGQQVTLSCSPISGHRSVSWYQQTPGQGLQFLFEYFSETQRNKGNFPGRFSGRQFSNSRSEMNVSTLELGDSALYLCASSLVGEQYFGPGTRLTVT.

The chain combines TRBV6-1 with TRBJ2-7; 8 positions agree with TRBD2. CDR1 is MNHNS and CDR2 is SASEGT in the germline V gene. The CDR3 loop spans 15 amino acids. The J segment lost 3 bases and the V segment lost 2 bases, leaving 6 bases of the junction unmatched. The CDR3 reads CASSEMFLAGYEQYF. The CDR3 nucleotides are TGTGCCAGCAGTGAAATGTTTCTAGCGGGCTACGAGCAGTACTTC.

The V call is TRBV5-1, the J call TRBJ1-2; tentative D call: TRBD1 (5 bases). Looked up from germline, CDR1 is SGHRS and CDR2 is YFSETQ. Trimming cost V 0 bases and J 4 bases, with 10 bases left between them. The CDR3 has 14 amino acids. In DNA, the CDR3 is TGCGCCAGCAGCTTGGTTCCAGGGCCCTATGGCTACACCTTC. Encoded protein: CASSLVPGPYGYTF.

V usage is TRBV19 and J usage is TRBJ1-1; TRBD1 matches 10 bases. Germline CDR1 is LNHDA and CDR2 is SQIVND (reference sequence). This CDR3 spans 15 amino acids. V gave up 7 bases and J gave up 3 bases; unmatched junction bases: 8. The CDR3 protein is CASKDRGRGDTEAFF. The CDR3 nucleotides read TGTGCCAGTAAAGACAGGGGGCGCGGGGACACTGAAGCTTTCTTT.

This chain links TRBV2 with TRBJ2-2; perhaps TRBD1 as D (6 bases). Trimming pared 6 bases from V and 4 bases from J, leaving 9 bases between. The CDR3 length is 13 residues. CDR1 is SNHLY and CDR2 is FYNNEI in the germline V gene. CDR3 DNA: TGTGCCAGCAGCGAACAGGGCACCGGGGAGCTGTTTTTT. Protein product: CASSEQGTGELFF.

This sequence joins TRBV11-3 and TRBJ1-1; the D gene is possibly TRBD1 (5 bases). Looked up from germline, CDR1 is SGHNT and CDR2 is YENEEA. CDR3 length: 13 amino acids. V lost 6 bases and J 1 base, leaving 9 bases between the germline ends. The chain's CDR3 is CASRGRGNTEAFF. CDR3 bases: TGTGCCAGCAGGGGTAGGGGGAACACTGAAGCTTTCTTT. Combining the CDR3 with reference TRBV11-3 and TRBJ1-1 gives the whole variable domain EAGVVQSPRYKIIEKKQPVAFWCNPISGHNTLYWYLQNLGQGPELLIRYENEEAVDDSQLPKDRFSAERLKGVDSTLKIQPAELGDSAVYLCASRGRGNTEAFFGQGTRLTVV.

J is TRBJ1-2 and V is TRBV7-9; TRBD1 matches 8 bases. Germline assignment: CDR1 SEHNR and CDR2 FQNEAQ (reference sequence). The CDR3 extends over 14 amino acids. Trimming cost V 1 base and J 5 bases; bases outside gene matches: 3. CDR3: CASSLGQGTYGYTF. In nucleotides, the CDR3 is TGTGCCAGCAGCTTAGGACAGGGGACTTATGGCTACACCTTC. The entire variable domain, with the rest obtained from reference TRBV7-9 and TRBJ1-2, is as follows: DTGVSQNPRHKITKRGQNVTFRCDPISEHNRLYWYRQTLGQGPEFLTYFQNEAQLEKSRLLSDRFSAERPKGSFSTLEIQRTEQGDSAMYLCASSLGQGTYGYTFGSGTRLTVV.

The chain recombines TRBV5-1 with TRBJ2-2; D uncertain. Germline CDR1 and CDR2: SGHRS and YFSETQ. This CDR3 region has 13 residues. Trimming removed 5 bases from V and 4 bases from J, with 9 bases in between. The CDR3 here is CASSGVGTGELFF. The CDR3 bases are TGCGCCAGCAGTGGCGTAGGCACCGGGGAGCTGTTTTTT.

This sequence joins TRBV6-1 and TRBJ1-5; D remains ambiguous. Germline CDR1 is MNHNS and CDR2 is SASEGT. V was pared by 3 bases and J by 4 bases, with 13 bases between. CDR3 length: 15 amino acids. As DNA, the CDR3 is TGTGCCAGCAGTGATGGCCAGGCGATAAATCAGCCCCAGCATTTT. It is translated as CASSDGQAINQPQHF.

The chain combines TRBV28 with TRBJ1-5, with unresolved D. CDR3 length equals 16 residues. V was pared by 3 bases and J by 6 bases, with 18 bases between. From germline, CDR1 is MDHEN and CDR2 SYDVKM. The CDR3 coding sequence is TGTGCCAGCAGTTTGCCCCAAAGGAGTAGTAGTCAGCCCCAGCATTTT. This encodes CASSLPQRSSSQPQHF.

The CDR3 spells CSVAPSETQYF. The DNA of the CDR3 is TGCAGCGTTGCCCCTTCTGAGACCCAGTACTTC. V gene TRBV29-1 combines with J gene TRBJ2-5; no reliable D call. The CDR3 is made up of 11 amino acids. V gave up 4 bases and J gave up 5 bases, with 8 bases separating them. Germline lookup yields CDR1 SQVTM and CDR2 ANQGSEA.

V usage is TRBV6-5 and J usage is TRBJ1-2; possibly TRBD1 for D (5 bases). The V end lost 0 bases, the J end lost 2 bases, and 10 bases lay between the germline ends. CDR1 is MNHEY, CDR2 SVGAGI, per germline. This CDR3 is built from 15 residues. The CDR3 coding sequence is TGTGCCAGCAGTTACTCGCAGACAGAGAACTATGGCTACACCTTC. Its translation: CASSYSQTENYGYTF.

This chain joins TRBV10-3 and TRBJ2-7; unclear D gene. The CDR3 totals 15 residues. V gave up 3 bases and J gave up 2 bases, with 14 bases separating them. Germline CDR1 reads ENHRY; CDR2 reads SYGVKD. In DNA, the CDR3 is TGTGCCATCAGTGAAACCACCCGGCGACCCTACGAGCAGTACTTC. Its translation is CAISETTRRPYEQYF.

The chain combines TRBV14 with TRBJ1-1, with no clear D. V was shortened by 1 base and J by 2 bases, with 11 bases between the two germline ends. CDR1 and CDR2 (germline): SGHDN, FVKESK. The CDR3 is 15 amino acids. The CDR3 nucleotides are TGTGCCAGCAGCCAAGGGGCCCCACATAACACTGAAGCTTTCTTT. It is translated as CASSQGAPHNTEAFF.

This clone has a single count. The rearrangement uses TRBV11-3 and TRBJ2-3; 10 bases fit TRBD2. The length of the CDR3 is 16 residues. Germline V gives CDR1 SGHNT, CDR2 YENEEA. With V trimmed by 4 bases and J by 2 bases, 6 bases remained unmatched. CDR3 residues: CASSWGLASDTDTQYF. CDR3 nucleotides: TGTGCCAGCAGCTGGGGACTAGCGTCGGACACAGATACGCAGTATTTT.